One sample yielded the 26 T cell receptor beta chains listed below, sequenced in a study of beta chain features in type 1 diabetes. The isolated RNA, all of it, was reverse transcribed, so expressed TCRB transcripts were what got sequenced. Generated by immunoSEQ multiplex PCR, the TCRdb table keeps only in-frame clones and is missing some. The sample has about 450,000 clones, 9.5% to 12% seen once; the top ten hold 0.045% to 0.05%. Sample: naive CD4+ T cells from blood. All receptors derive from a woman between 18 and 29 years old in good health.

Only a few counts were recorded for this clone. The V gene is TRBV30, the J gene TRBJ1-1; D unclear. The CDR3 has 14 amino acids. Germline loops: CDR1 GTSNPN, CDR2 SVGIG (reference sequence). V was clipped by 2 bases and J by 4 bases, with 14 bases between them. CDR3 region: CAWSKPLKATEAFF. CDR3 coding DNA: TGTGCCTGGAGTAAACCTCTTAAGGCCACTGAAGCTTTCTTT.

V gene TRBV28 combines with J gene TRBJ1-5; no clear D. Germline loops: CDR1 MDHEN, CDR2 SYDVKM. V was shortened by 3 bases and J by 8 bases, with 8 bases between the two germline ends. The CDR3 contains 12 residues. Here the CDR3 DNA reads TGTGCCAGCAGTTTGGAGGGTGAGCCCCAGCATTTT. Its protein product is CASSLEGEPQHF.

The genes are TRBV5-1 and TRBJ2-5, with 8 positions matching TRBD2. Germline lookup yields CDR1 SGHRS and CDR2 YFSETQ. After removal of 3 bases from V and 4 bases from J, the junction contained 5 bases not matched to a gene. The CDR3 is 14 residues long. CDR3 bases: TGCGCCAGCAGCTCGAGCGGGAGCGGAGAGACCCAGTACTTC. Translated: CASSSSGSGETQYF.

This clone appeared a few times. The chain recombines TRBV6-5 with TRBJ2-5, with unresolved D. This CDR3 contains 13 residues. V was cut by 0 bases and J by 9 bases, with 11 bases left in between. The germline V gene has CDR1 MNHEY and CDR2 SVGAGI. The CDR3 bases are TGTGCCAGCAGTTACTCAGAAACGGAGCCCCAGTACTTC. Its protein product is CASSYSETEPQYF.

This clone has more than one count but fewer than ten. The chain joins TRBV5-1 to TRBJ1-2; no reliable D call. Germline CDR1 SGHRS, CDR2 YFSETQ. The CDR3 has 12 residues. The ends were cut back, 1 base at V and 6 bases at J, with 7 bases in the middle. In DNA form, the CDR3 reads TGCGCCAGCAGCTTGTCCGGGGATGGCTACACCTTC. It yields the protein CASSLSGDGYTF.

The rearrangement uses TRBV5-4 and TRBJ2-6, with D possibly TRBD2 on 5 matching bases. Trimming removed 3 bases at V and 2 bases at J, with 9 bases between. The germline V gene encodes CDR1 SGHNT and CDR2 YYREEE (reference sequence). The CDR3 covers 15 residues. The CDR3 DNA is TGTGCCAGCAGCTCGAGGGTGGCTGGGGCCAACGTCCTGACTTTC. Translated: CASSSRVAGANVLTF. The variable domain in full, completed from reference TRBV5-4 and TRBJ2-6, reads ETGVTQSPTHLIKTRGQQVTLRCSSQSGHNTVSWYQQALGQGPQFIFQYYREEENGRGNFPPRFSGLQFPNYSSELNVNALELDDSALYLCASSSRVAGANVLTFGAGSRLTVL.

The chain combines TRBV15 with TRBJ2-7; 8 bases are shared with TRBD2. The trim removed 1 base at V and 0 bases at J, leaving 5 bases unmatched. The length of the CDR3 is 16 residues. Per germline, CDR1 LNHNV and CDR2 YYDKDF (reference sequence). CDR3 protein: CATSRVAGIISYEQYF. The CDR3 bases are TGTGCCACCAGCAGAGTAGCGGGAATCATCTCCTACGAGCAGTACTTC. Looking up the rest from reference TRBV15 and TRBJ2-7 gives the full variable domain: DAMVIQNPRYQVTQFGKPVTLSCSQTLNHNVMYWYQQKSSQAPKLLFHYYDKDFNNEADTPDNFQSRRPNTSFCFLDIRSPGLGDTAMYLCATSRVAGIISYEQYFGPGTRLTVT.

The chain couples TRBV7-8 to TRBJ1-2; possibly TRBD1 for D (6 bases). The CDR3 is made up of 13 amino acids. The germline V gene has CDR1 SGHVS and CDR2 FQNEAQ. Trimming cost V 0 bases and J 6 bases, with 8 bases left between them. The CDR3 here is CASSLAGGNGYTF. CDR3 nucleotides: TGTGCCAGCAGCTTAGCAGGGGGAAATGGCTACACCTTC.

This clone has more than one count but fewer than ten. This chain connects TRBV7-9 to TRBJ2-1; D gene uncertain. Trimming left V 0 bases short and J 10 bases short, with 4 bases between. Germline loops: CDR1 SEHNR, CDR2 FQNEAQ (reference sequence). CDR3 size: 11 residues. CDR3 loop: CASSLAQEQFF. In DNA, the CDR3 is TGTGCCAGCAGCTTAGCTCAGGAGCAGTTCTTC.

The chain links TRBV5-1 to TRBJ2-1, with 8 nucleotides matching TRBD1. Trimming took 3 bases from V and 5 from J; bases not matched to a gene: 13. The CDR3 is 17 amino acids. CDR1 and CDR2 (germline): SGHRS, YFSETQ. The CDR3 reads CASSSLLLGTGNNEQFF. In DNA form, the CDR3 reads TGCGCCAGCAGCTCCCTCCTACTTGGGACAGGCAACAATGAGCAGTTCTTC.

The sample holds a few counts of this clone. The gene calls are TRBV30 and TRBJ1-1; D not resolved. The CDR3 totals 14 residues. Between the trimmed V and J ends, which lost 3 bases and 5 bases, there was a span of 16 bases. The V gene's germline CDR1 is GTSNPN and CDR2 SVGIG (reference sequence). The CDR3 DNA follows: TGTGCCTGGAGCCTTCTTGCGGGGAGTACTGAAGCTTTCTTT. This gives the protein CAWSLLAGSTEAFF.

The V call is TRBV15, the J call TRBJ2-5, with D tentatively TRBD1 or TRBD2 (5 bases each). CDR3 length: 17 amino acids. Germline values: CDR1 LNHNV, CDR2 YYDKDF (reference sequence). V lost 0 bases and J 0 bases, leaving 14 bases between the germline ends. The CDR3 DNA reads TGTGCCACCAGCAGAGAACGAGGGGCCCTGAACCAAGAGACCCAGTACTTC. Translating it yields CATSRERGALNQETQYF.

This clone was found a few times. This rearrangement joins TRBV5-1 to TRBJ2-5; 12 bases map to TRBD2. CDR1 and CDR2 (germline): SGHRS, YFSETQ. The V and J ends lost 1 base and 5 bases, in that order; junction bases with no gene match: 6. The CDR3 totals 16 residues. The CDR3 DNA follows: TGCGCCAGCAGCTTGTCCCTAGCGGGAGGGTTGGAGACCCAGTACTTC. Residues: CASSLSLAGGLETQYF. Full variable domain (outside the CDR3, taken from reference TRBV5-1 and TRBJ2-5): KAGVTQTPRYLIKTRGQQVTLSCSPISGHRSVSWYQQTPGQGLQFLFEYFSETQRNKGNFPGRFSGRQFSNSRSEMNVSTLELGDSALYLCASSLSLAGGLETQYFGPGTRLLVL.

The gene calls are TRBV11-3 and TRBJ1-1; TRBD1 is a possible D gene (6 bases). V was shortened by 6 bases and J by 4 bases, with 21 bases between the two germline ends. Germline CDR1 is SGHNT and CDR2 is YENEEA. The CDR3 runs to 16 residues. CDR3 sequence reads: CASSYRARGWGTEAFF. The CDR3 DNA follows: TGTGCCAGCAGTTATCGAGCCAGGGGATGGGGCACTGAAGCTTTCTTT.

This clone has more than one count but fewer than ten. The V and J genes are TRBV9 and TRBJ2-1; no definite D call. V was cut by 0 bases and J by 5 bases, with 9 bases left in between. Germline assignment: CDR1 SGDLS and CDR2 YYNGEE. The CDR3 length is 14 residues. CDR3 bases: TGTGCCAGCAGCGTAGAGCCAGCCGACAATGAGCAGTTCTTC. It translates to CASSVEPADNEQFF.

V and J are TRBV7-6 and TRBJ2-2, with D perhaps being TRBD1 or TRBD2 (5 bases each). V lost 4 bases to trimming and J lost 4 bases, with 10 bases between them. Germline CDR1 is SGHVS and CDR2 is FNYEAQ. The CDR3 runs to 14 residues. The CDR3 reads CASSYKGSTGELFF. CDR3 DNA sequence: TGTGCCAGCAGCTACAAGGGGAGCACCGGGGAGCTGTTTTTT.

This clone has just a few counts. This chain links TRBV4-2 with TRBJ2-7; D may be TRBD2 (5 bases). CDR1 and CDR2 (germline): LGHNA, YNFKEQ. Trimming removed 0 bases from V and 6 bases from J, with 15 bases in between. The length of the CDR3 is 15 residues. The CDR3 protein is CASSQDKLGGREQYF. In nucleotides, the CDR3 is TGTGCCAGCAGCCAAGATAAACTAGGAGGTCGCGAGCAGTACTTC.

A remark on this clone: The sample contains more than one DNA sequence encoding this CDR3. The CDR3 reads CASSFSSGANVLTF. DNA for the CDR3: TGTGCCAGCAGCTTTAGCTCTGGGGCCAACGTCCTGACTTTC. J is TRBJ2-6 and V is TRBV7-9; D remains ambiguous. CDR3 size: 14 residues. Germline assignment: CDR1 SEHNR and CDR2 FQNEAQ (reference sequence). Trimming removed 3 bases at V and 0 bases at J, with 3 bases between.

V gene TRBV27 combines with J gene TRBJ2-3; 9 bases line up with TRBD2. CDR1 is MNHEY and CDR2 is SMNVEV in the germline V gene (reference sequence). CDR3 length: 14 residues. V gave up 6 bases and J gave up 7 bases; unmatched junction bases: 8. CDR3 DNA sequence: TGTGCCAGCAGCCCTAGCGGGAAACGGTATACGCAGTATTTT. Translation: CASSPSGKRYTQYF.

The J gene is TRBJ2-1, the V gene TRBV7-8; TRBD1 agrees at 7 bases. Germline V gene lookup returns CDR1 SGHVS and CDR2 FQNEAQ. Losses at the gene ends were 8 bases for V and 3 bases for J; bases not matched to a gene: 10. The CDR3 loop spans 15 amino acids. CDR3 region: CASCQGQANYNEQFF. The DNA for the CDR3 is TGTGCCAGCTGCCAAGGACAGGCGAACTACAATGAGCAGTTCTTC.

This clone was picked up a small number of times. The chain carries TRBV5-4 and TRBJ2-2; 7 bases map to TRBD2. V shed 4 bases and J 0 bases; nucleotides not matched to a gene: 6. This CDR3 is 16 amino acids long. Germline CDR1 is SGHNT and CDR2 is YYREEE (reference sequence). The CDR3 DNA reads as TGTGCCAGCAGCCGTTCTAGCGGCGCGAACACCGGGGAGCTGTTTTTT. Protein: CASSRSSGANTGELFF.

This clone has a handful of counts. This chain connects TRBV7-6 to TRBJ1-4, with D perhaps TRBD1 (5 bases). Germline CDR1 and CDR2: SGHVS and FNYEAQ. The CDR3 runs 15 residues. The V gene lost 4 bases and the J gene lost 3 bases, with 12 bases spanning the gap. The CDR3 reads CASSSRGPPNEKLFF. The CDR3 DNA is TGTGCCAGCAGCTCAAGGGGTCCACCTAATGAAAAACTGTTTTTT.

This clone was counted many times. This rearrangement joins TRBV13 to TRBJ2-7; 9 nucleotides line up with TRBD1. The CDR3 has 14 residues. Trimming cost V 5 bases and J 2 bases; bases outside gene matches: 4. Germline V CDR1 and CDR2: PRHDT, FYEKMQ (reference sequence). As DNA, the CDR3 is TGTGCCAGCAGCAAGGACAGGGGCCCCTACGAGCAGTACTTC. The encoded protein is CASSKDRGPYEQYF.

V and J are TRBV4-1 and TRBJ1-3; D unresolved. This CDR3 has 17 residues. The germline CDR1 and CDR2 sequences are MGHRA and YSYEKL. The germline V and J ends were trimmed by 2 bases and 0 bases, with 14 bases remaining between them. The CDR3 sequence is CASSQHPGLLSGNTIYF. The CDR3 DNA is TGCGCCAGCAGCCAACATCCAGGATTACTCTCTGGAAACACCATATATTTT.

This chain links TRBV10-3 with TRBJ2-7; D may be TRBD1 (6 bases). V was cut by 6 bases and J by 4 bases, with 13 bases left in between. The CDR3 contains 13 residues. CDR1 and CDR2 (germline): ENHRY, SYGVKD. The CDR3 spells CAISPNDRYEQYV. The DNA of the CDR3 is TGTGCCATCAGCCCCAATGACAGGTACGAGCAGTACGTC.

There are a few counts of this clone. The chain links TRBV23-1 to TRBJ1-4, with D unresolved. TRBV23-1 is designated an ORF whose function remains uncertain. This CDR3 is 16 amino acids long. V dropped 5 bases and J dropped 0 bases, with 13 bases sitting between them. The CDR3 region has the DNA TGCGCCAGCAGTAGTGGGAGGGCCGCAACTAATGAAAAACTGTTTTTT. This sequence encodes CASSSGRAATNEKLFF.